This entry lists 22 T cell receptor beta chains sequenced from one sample in a study of neoadjuvant anti-PD-1 for oral cavity cancer (TCRdb year 2021). The method was the immunoSEQ multiplex PCR assay. What TCRdb holds here is the immuneACCESS table cut down to in-frame rearrangements. Part of the clones is not present; checked against another copy, under half of the missing clones reflect an unresolved V gene, and the others are unexplained. Counted in this sample were tens of thousands of clones; 40% to 55% of them appeared once. The ten most abundant clones make up roughly 37% of the sample. Reading the label with the study, this specimen's time point is: after neoadjuvant nivolumab, at surgical resection. Sequencing used tumor tissue, obtained after nivolumab (anti-PD-1) treatment. The receptor source for this set is a person aged 35 to 85 with oral cavity squamous cell carcinoma.

This clone was seen a few times. The chain carries TRBV29-1 and TRBJ2-7, with 10 bases matching TRBD1. The junction had 5 bases not matched to a gene; V was cut back by 7 bases and J by 5 bases. The CDR3 is 12 amino acids. Germline V gene data show CDR1 as SQVTM and CDR2 as ANQGSEA. CDR3 DNA sequence: TGCAGCGCGGGACAGGGGTGGAACGAGCAGTACTTC. It translates to CSAGQGWNEQYF.

The chain joins TRBV5-4 to TRBJ2-1; D call uncertain. The CDR3 runs 13 residues. V was pared by 3 bases and J by 6 bases, with 10 bases between. Germline CDR1 and CDR2: SGHNT and YYREEE (reference sequence). DNA of the CDR3: TGTGCCAGCAGCTCTCAAGGGTTCAATGAGCAGTTCTTC. Encoded protein: CASSSQGFNEQFF.

This clone appeared a few times. The chain employs TRBV28 and TRBJ1-2; the D gene is possibly TRBD1 (6 bases). V lost 5 bases and J lost 5, with 15 bases in between. Per germline, CDR1 MDHEN and CDR2 SYDVKM. This CDR3 has 14 amino acids. CDR3 residues: CASSRTATSYGYTF. CDR3 coding DNA: TGTGCCAGCAGTAGGACAGCTACTTCTTATGGCTACACCTTC.

In nucleotides, the CDR3 is TGTGCCAGCAGTTATGACCAGGGGGCCCCCGAGCAGTACTTC. This encodes CASSYDQGAPEQYF. The chain employs TRBV6-5 and TRBJ2-7; 8 positions match TRBD1. Germline CDR1 reads MNHEY; CDR2 reads SVGAGI. V gave up 3 bases and J gave up 6 bases; unmatched junction bases: 7. The CDR3 has 14 amino acids.

The CDR3 DNA reads TGTGCCAGCAGGCATTTCGTCCACGGACACAAATACGAGCAGTACTTC. As protein: CASRHFVHGHKYEQYF. The chain is built from TRBV11-2 and TRBJ2-7; tentative D call: TRBD1 (5 bases). The CDR3 loop spans 16 amino acids. Germline CDR1 SGHAT, CDR2 FQNNGV. Trimming removed 6 bases from V and 4 bases from J, with 22 bases in between.

This rearrangement joins TRBV27 to TRBJ1-2; D is unclear. V was shortened by 5 bases and J by 0 bases, with 22 bases between the two germline ends. This CDR3 has 18 amino acids. Germline assignment: CDR1 MNHEY and CDR2 SMNVEV (reference sequence). The CDR3 sequence: CASSPIFTMEIANYGYTF. As DNA, the CDR3 is TGTGCCAGCAGTCCTATCTTTACGATGGAGATAGCTAACTATGGCTACACCTTC.

The sample holds many counts of this clone. V gene TRBV28 combines with J gene TRBJ2-2; 9 bases match TRBD1. Germline CDR1 MDHEN, CDR2 SYDVKM. The CDR3 has 16 amino acids. With 5 bases clipped from V and 5 bases from J, the junction kept 9 bases outside the gene matches. CDR3 coding DNA: TGTGCCAGCAGTAGGGGACAGGGCCTGGGAACCGGGGAGCTGTTTTTT. Its protein product is CASSRGQGLGTGELFF.

This sequence joins TRBV27 and TRBJ2-1, with D hard to call. V was cut by 2 bases and J by 1 base, with 9 bases left in between. The CDR3 is made up of 15 amino acids. Looked up from germline, CDR1 is MNHEY and CDR2 is SMNVEV (reference sequence). CDR3 protein: CASSLTVVSYNEQFF. CDR3 bases: TGTGCCAGCAGTTTAACCGTGGTGTCCTACAATGAGCAGTTCTTC.

The rearrangement joins TRBV9 to TRBJ1-3; D ambiguous. CDR1 and CDR2 from the germline V gene are SGDLS and YYNGEE. V dropped 7 bases and J dropped 0 bases, with 8 bases sitting between them. CDR3 length: 13 residues. The CDR3 spells CASGRPSGNTIYF. In nucleotides, the CDR3 is TGTGCCAGCGGTCGGCCCTCTGGAAACACCATATATTTT.

This clone was observed a handful of times. This sequence joins TRBV2 and TRBJ2-2; D ambiguous. The CDR3 consists of 11 residues. Germline V gene lookup returns CDR1 SNHLY and CDR2 FYNNEI. The V end was cut by 6 bases, the J end by 7 bases, with 6 bases between. CDR3 protein: CASRGLGELFF. The CDR3 DNA sequence: TGTGCCAGCAGGGGTCTCGGGGAGCTGTTTTTT.

V is TRBV4-3 and J is TRBJ1-4; D not resolved. This CDR3 has 15 amino acids. With 0 bases removed from V and 4 bases from J, the gap between germline ends came to 9 bases. Per germline, CDR1 LGHNA and CDR2 YSLEER. CDR3 coding DNA: TGCGCCAGCAGCCAAGATTCGGGGAATAATGAAAAACTGTTTTTT. Amino acid sequence: CASSQDSGNNEKLFF.

V and J are TRBV5-3 and TRBJ2-5, with a possible D match to TRBD2 (5 bases). TRBV5-3 is sorted into the ORF group, with uncertain function. The V end was cut by 8 bases, the J end by 5 bases, with 16 bases between. The CDR3 has 13 residues. This CDR3 is CASNEGWRETQYF. Here the CDR3 DNA reads TGTGCCAGCAACGAAGGGTGGAGGGAGACCCAGTACTTC.

V is TRBV4-1 and J is TRBJ1-1, with D tentatively TRBD1 (6 bases). Germline CDR1 reads MGHRA; CDR2 reads YSYEKL. The V end lost 5 bases, the J end lost 1 base, and 14 bases lay between the germline ends. There are 15 residues in the CDR3. The CDR3 bases are TGCGCCAGCAGCTTACAACTACAGGGGAACACTGAAGCTTTCTTT. This sequence encodes CASSLQLQGNTEAFF.

This clone was seen at least ten times. V gene TRBV7-9 combines with J gene TRBJ2-5; D perhaps matches TRBD2 (6 bases). This CDR3 contains 14 residues. Looked up from germline, CDR1 is SEHNR and CDR2 is FQNEAQ (reference sequence). V was shortened by 5 bases and J by 3 bases, with 13 bases between the two germline ends. The CDR3 nucleotides read TGTGCCAGCAGCCCCCGAACGGGGGAAGAGACCCAGTACTTC. Its translation is CASSPRTGEETQYF.

This clone turned up a few times. The gene calls are TRBV5-4 and TRBJ1-2; D remains unclear. Germline CDR1 reads SGHNT; CDR2 reads YYREEE (reference sequence). The ends were cut back, 4 bases at V and 2 bases at J, with 6 bases in the middle. This CDR3 is 12 amino acids long. The CDR3 nucleotides are TGTGCCAGCAGCCAACAAAACTATGGCTACACCTTC. Residues: CASSQQNYGYTF.

The chain uses TRBV15 and TRBJ2-5; unclear D gene. The CDR3 is 12 residues long. Trimming cost V 0 bases and J 2 bases, with 1 base left between them. Germline loops: CDR1 LNHNV, CDR2 YYDKDF (reference sequence). CDR3 sequence reads: CATSRDQETQYF. The CDR3 DNA is TGTGCCACCAGCAGAGATCAAGAGACCCAGTACTTC.

The chain carries TRBV7-3 and TRBJ2-5; TRBD1 matches 8 bases. The CDR3 contains 13 residues. V shed 2 bases, J shed 4 bases, and the junction held 0 bases outside the gene matches. In germline, CDR1 is SGHTA, CDR2 FQGTGA. DNA of the CDR3: TGTGCCAGCAGCTTAGGACAGGGAGAGACCCAGTACTTC. Protein: CASSLGQGETQYF.

The chain uses TRBV7-9 and TRBJ2-3, with unresolved D. CDR3 size: 15 residues. CDR1 is SEHNR and CDR2 is FQNEAQ in the germline V gene (reference sequence). V was cut by 1 base and J by 2 bases, with 10 bases left in between. Written as DNA, the CDR3 is TGTGCCAGCAGCTTAGGCCTTGTGGACACAGATACGCAGTATTTT. Amino acids: CASSLGLVDTDTQYF. Full variable domain (rest looked up from reference TRBV7-9 and TRBJ2-3): DTGVSQNPRHKITKRGQNVTFRCDPISEHNRLYWYRQTLGQGPEFLTYFQNEAQLEKSRLLSDRFSAERPKGSFSTLEIQRTEQGDSAMYLCASSLGLVDTDTQYFGPGTRLTVL.

The V gene is TRBV11-2, the J gene TRBJ2-7; D gene uncertain. CDR1 is SGHAT and CDR2 is FQNNGV in the germline V gene. The CDR3 consists of 14 residues. The V and J ends lost 5 bases and 0 bases respectively, with 11 bases between them. The CDR3 coding sequence is TGTGCCAGCAGCCCAGTGGGCGGCTCCTACGAGCAGTACTTC. It yields the protein CASSPVGGSYEQYF.

There are many counts of this clone. The V call is TRBV5-6, the J call TRBJ2-7; weak D call: TRBD1 (6 bases). Germline CDR1 reads SGHDT; CDR2 reads YYEEEE. The CDR3 runs to 12 residues. The germline V and J ends were trimmed by 3 bases and 4 bases, with 8 bases remaining between them. CDR3 DNA: TGTGCCAGCAGCTCAGACAGGTACGAGCAGTACTTC. It encodes CASSSDRYEQYF.

The chain links TRBV14 to TRBJ2-2; no definite D call. CDR3 size: 16 residues. Trimming stripped 1 base from V and 5 bases from J, with 14 bases between. Germline V lookup: CDR1 SGHDN, CDR2 FVKESK. Written as DNA, the CDR3 is TGTGCCAGCAGCCAAGGGGCTAGGCGGCCTACCGGGGAGCTGTTTTTT. Translated, it gives CASSQGARRPTGELFF.

This chain connects TRBV19 to TRBJ1-2; the match to TRBD1 covers 7 bases. V lost 6 bases and J lost 4; bases outside the gene matches: 11. CDR1 is LNHDA, CDR2 SQIVND, per germline (reference sequence). This CDR3 region has 15 residues. The CDR3 DNA sequence: TGTGCCAGTAGGATTCTCGAGGGGGCAGGCTATGGCTACACCTTC. It is translated as CASRILEGAGYGYTF.